The rows below give T cell receptor beta chains drawn from one sample of a study of shared clonotypes between healthy human individuals. Produced via immunoSEQ multiplex PCR; TCRdb's table is partial and in-frame only. The sample records some 2.4 million clones, 80% to 95% being singletons. The sequencing input was naive CD4+ T cells from PBMCs. The receptors originated from a man aged 18 to 35 in good health. Some clones in this sample may be carry-over from other donors' samples. The CDR3 runs from the conserved cysteine through the conserved F or W. The order of the fields is D gene, clone size, V gene, J gene, CDR3 DNA, CDR3 protein. The D gene is left open where the match is weak. The size field is filled for only some rows; it gives once, few, many or a size class.

D gene: NA
clone size: NA
V gene: TRBV2
J gene: TRBJ2-3
CDR3 DNA: TGTGCCAGCAGGCGGAGGGACCTGGTATCAGATACGCAGTATTTT
CDR3 protein: CASRRRDLVSDTQYF

D gene: NA
clone size: NA
V gene: TRBV5-1
J gene: TRBJ2-3
CDR3 DNA: TGCGCCAGCAGCTTTACAGGTAGATTCACAGATACGCAGTATTTT
CDR3 protein: CASSFTGRFTDTQYF

D gene: TRBD1
clone size: NA
V gene: TRBV28
J gene: TRBJ2-4
CDR3 DNA: TGTGCCAGCAGTTTTGGGGACAGGAATATTCAGTACTTC
CDR3 protein: CASSFGDRNIQYF

D gene: NA
clone size: once
V gene: TRBV7-6
J gene: TRBJ1-4
CDR3 DNA: TGTGCCAGCAGCCGGGGGCCTACGGGTTCAACTAATGAAAAACTGTTTTTT
CDR3 protein: CASSRGPTGSTNEKLFF

D gene: NA
clone size: NA
V gene: TRBV18
J gene: TRBJ2-3
CDR3 DNA: TGTGCCAGCTCCCCGACATTGGCGGGGGCCACAGATACGCAGTATTTT
CDR3 protein: CASSPTLAGATDTQYF

D gene: NA
clone size: NA
V gene: TRBV27
J gene: TRBJ2-7
CDR3 DNA: TGTGCCAGCAGCCCGACCCCTGGGGGAACGCGCGAGCAGTACTTC
CDR3 protein: CASSPTPGGTREQYF

D gene: NA
clone size: NA
V gene: TRBV9
J gene: TRBJ2-2
CDR3 DNA: TGTGCCAGTCGACGCGCCAGCAACGCGAACACCGGGGAGCTGTTTTTT
CDR3 protein: CASRRASNANTGELFF

D gene: TRBD2
clone size: NA
V gene: TRBV7-2
J gene: TRBJ2-4
CDR3 DNA: TGTGCCAGCAGCGAGTTAGCGGGAGGGTGGGACATTCAGTACTTC
CDR3 protein: CASSELAGGWDIQYF

D gene: NA
clone size: NA
V gene: TRBV5-6
J gene: TRBJ2-7
CDR3 DNA: TGTGCCAGCAGCTTGGCCCCTGTCCGTCACTACGAGCAGTACTTC
CDR3 protein: CASSLAPVRHYEQYF

D gene: NA
clone size: NA
V gene: TRBV7-2
J gene: TRBJ2-2
CDR3 DNA: TGTGCCAGCAGCCTATTAGGAGGCGGGGAGCTGTTTTTT
CDR3 protein: CASSLLGGGELFF

D gene: NA
clone size: NA
V gene: TRBV6-5
J gene: TRBJ1-1
CDR3 DNA: TGTGCCAGCAGTTACTCGGCACAGGGGAACACTGAAGCTTTCTTT
CDR3 protein: CASSYSAQGNTEAFF

D gene: NA
clone size: NA
V gene: TRBV4-1
J gene: TRBJ1-4
CDR3 DNA: TGCGCCAGCAGTCGCGGGACACCTACAACTAATGAAAAACTGTTTTTT
CDR3 protein: CASSRGTPTTNEKLFF

D gene: NA
clone size: NA
V gene: TRBV7-3
J gene: TRBJ1-2
CDR3 DNA: TGTGCCAGCAGCCCAACGGGGGGTTTTCACTATGGCTACACCTTC
CDR3 protein: CASSPTGGFHYGYTF

D gene: NA
clone size: NA
V gene: TRBV15
J gene: TRBJ2-7
CDR3 DNA: TGTGCCACCAGCAGAGCGTACTACGAGCAGTACTTC
CDR3 protein: CATSRAYYEQYF

D gene: NA
clone size: NA
V gene: TRBV7-3
J gene: TRBJ2-7
CDR3 DNA: TGTGCCAGCAGCTTGTCGTGGGAAAACGAGCAGTACTTC
CDR3 protein: CASSLSWENEQYF

D gene: TRBD2
clone size: NA
V gene: TRBV30
J gene: TRBJ2-1
CDR3 DNA: TGTGCCTGGAGCGATTATTTAGCGGGAGGGGTGAATGAGCAGTTCTTC
CDR3 protein: CAWSDYLAGGVNEQFF

D gene: NA
clone size: NA
V gene: TRBV15
J gene: TRBJ2-7
CDR3 DNA: TGTGCCACCAGCAGGGGGGGTCTACGGGTCGAGCAGTACTTC
CDR3 protein: CATSRGGLRVEQYF

D gene: NA
clone size: NA
V gene: TRBV23-1
J gene: TRBJ1-1
CDR3 DNA: TGCGCCAGCAGTCACAACAGTTTGAACACTGAAGCTTTCTTT
CDR3 protein: CASSHNSLNTEAFF

D gene: TRBD1
clone size: NA
V gene: TRBV4-1
J gene: TRBJ1-3
CDR3 DNA: TGCGCCAGCAGCCAGACAGGGGCGCTAGGAAACACCATATATTTT
CDR3 protein: CASSQTGALGNTIYF

D gene: NA
clone size: NA
V gene: TRBV30
J gene: TRBJ1-6
CDR3 DNA: TGTGCCTGGAGTGCTGCCGGGACCCTGGCCGAACCCCTCCACTTT
CDR3 protein: CAWSAAGTLAEPLHF

D gene: NA
clone size: NA
V gene: TRBV18
J gene: TRBJ2-7
CDR3 DNA: TGTGCCAGCTCACCCGTTGGCTCCTACGAGCAGTACTTC
CDR3 protein: CASSPVGSYEQYF

D gene: NA
clone size: NA
V gene: TRBV7-6
J gene: TRBJ2-5
CDR3 DNA: TGTGCCAGCAGCTTAGTTGGCCCATCCCGAAGAGAGACCCAGTACTTC
CDR3 protein: CASSLVGPSRRETQYF

D gene: NA
clone size: NA
V gene: TRBV5-1
J gene: TRBJ2-3
CDR3 DNA: TGCGCCAGCAGCTTTGGGACATCCGAAAGCACAGATACGCAGTATTTT
CDR3 protein: CASSFGTSESTDTQYF

D gene: NA
clone size: NA
V gene: TRBV28
J gene: TRBJ1-1
CDR3 DNA: TGTGCCAGCAGTTTATATGGGACAGAAGCTTTCTTT
CDR3 protein: CASSLYGTEAFF